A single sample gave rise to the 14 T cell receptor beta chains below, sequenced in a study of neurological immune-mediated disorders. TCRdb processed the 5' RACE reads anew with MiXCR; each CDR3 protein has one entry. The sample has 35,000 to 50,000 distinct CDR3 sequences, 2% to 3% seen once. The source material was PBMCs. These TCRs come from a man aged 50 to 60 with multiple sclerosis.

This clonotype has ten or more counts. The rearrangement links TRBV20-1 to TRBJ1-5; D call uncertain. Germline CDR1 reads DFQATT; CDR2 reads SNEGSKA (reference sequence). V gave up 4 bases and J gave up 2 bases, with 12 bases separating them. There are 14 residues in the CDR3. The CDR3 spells CSATPRRGNQPQHF. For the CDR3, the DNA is TGCAGTGCTACCCCCCGGCGGGGCAATCAGCCCCAGCATTTT.

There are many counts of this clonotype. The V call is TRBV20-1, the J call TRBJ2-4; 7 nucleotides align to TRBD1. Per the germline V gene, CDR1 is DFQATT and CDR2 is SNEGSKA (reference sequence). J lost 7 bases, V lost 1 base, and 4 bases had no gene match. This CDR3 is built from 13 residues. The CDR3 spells CSARAGGGNIQYF. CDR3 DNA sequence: TGCAGTGCTAGAGCAGGGGGTGGCAACATTCAGTACTTC.

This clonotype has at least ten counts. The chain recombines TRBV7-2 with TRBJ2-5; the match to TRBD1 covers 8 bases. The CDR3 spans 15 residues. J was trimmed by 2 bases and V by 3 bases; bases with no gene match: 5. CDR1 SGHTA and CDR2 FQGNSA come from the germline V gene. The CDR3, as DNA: TGTGCCAGCAGCTTTCGGACAGGGCGGCAAGAGACCCAGTACTTC. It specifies CASSFRTGRQETQYF. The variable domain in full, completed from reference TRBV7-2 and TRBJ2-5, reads GAGVSQSPSNKVTEKGKDVELRCDPISGHTALYWYRQSLGQGLEFLIYFQGNSAPDKSGLPSDRFSAERTGGSVSTLTIQRTQQEDSAVYLCASSFRTGRQETQYFGPGTRLLVL.

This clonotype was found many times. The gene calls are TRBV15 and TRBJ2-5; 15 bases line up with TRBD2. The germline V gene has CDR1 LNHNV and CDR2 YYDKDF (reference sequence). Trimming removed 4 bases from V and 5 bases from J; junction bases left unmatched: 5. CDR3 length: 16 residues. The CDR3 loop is CATSTGLAGGMETQYF. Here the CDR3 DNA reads TGTGCCACCAGCACGGGACTAGCGGGGGGTATGGAGACCCAGTACTTC.

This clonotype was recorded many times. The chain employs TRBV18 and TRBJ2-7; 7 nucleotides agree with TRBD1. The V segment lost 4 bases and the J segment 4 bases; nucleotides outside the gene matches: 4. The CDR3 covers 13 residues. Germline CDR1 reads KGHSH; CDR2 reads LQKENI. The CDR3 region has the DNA TGTGCCAGCTCACGAGAACAGGGGTACGAGCAGTACTTC. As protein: CASSREQGYEQYF.

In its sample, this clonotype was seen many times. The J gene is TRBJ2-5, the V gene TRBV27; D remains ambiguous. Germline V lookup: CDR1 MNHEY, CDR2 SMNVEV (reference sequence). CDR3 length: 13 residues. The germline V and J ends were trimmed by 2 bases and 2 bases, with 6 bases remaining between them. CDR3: CASSLTHQETQYF. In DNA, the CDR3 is TGTGCCAGCAGTTTAACCCATCAAGAGACCCAGTACTTC.

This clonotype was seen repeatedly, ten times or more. The CDR3 spells CASRNTGTGGEQYF. In DNA form, the CDR3 reads TGTGCCAGCAGAAATACCGGGACAGGGGGCGAGCAGTACTTC. The chain is built from TRBV12-3 or TRBV12-4 and TRBJ2-7; TRBD1 aligns across 11 bases. The CDR3 runs 14 residues. V shed 6 bases, J shed 6 bases, and the junction held 7 bases outside the gene matches.

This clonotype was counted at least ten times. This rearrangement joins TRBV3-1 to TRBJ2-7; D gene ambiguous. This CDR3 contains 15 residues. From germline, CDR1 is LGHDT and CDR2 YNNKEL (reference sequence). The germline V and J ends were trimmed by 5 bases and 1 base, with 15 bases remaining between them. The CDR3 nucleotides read TGTGCCAGCAGCGGCCGCTGGGCCCCTTCCTACGAGCAGTACTTC. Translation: CASSGRWAPSYEQYF.

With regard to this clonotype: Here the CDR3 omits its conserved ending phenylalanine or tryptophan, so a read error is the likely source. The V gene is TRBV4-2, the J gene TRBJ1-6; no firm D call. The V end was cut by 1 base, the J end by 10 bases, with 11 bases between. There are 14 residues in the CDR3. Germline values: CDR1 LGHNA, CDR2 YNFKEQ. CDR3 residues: CASSQGQAGSPLHN. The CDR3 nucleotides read TGTGCCAGCAGCCAAGGTCAGGCTGGGTCACCCCTCCACAAT.

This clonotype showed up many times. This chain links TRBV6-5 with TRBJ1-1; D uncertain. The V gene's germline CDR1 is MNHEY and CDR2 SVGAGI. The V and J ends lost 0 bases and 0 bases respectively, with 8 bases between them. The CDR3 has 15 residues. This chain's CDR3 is CASSYSWEVNTEAFF. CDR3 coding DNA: TGTGCCAGCAGTTACTCGTGGGAGGTGAACACTGAAGCTTTCTTT.

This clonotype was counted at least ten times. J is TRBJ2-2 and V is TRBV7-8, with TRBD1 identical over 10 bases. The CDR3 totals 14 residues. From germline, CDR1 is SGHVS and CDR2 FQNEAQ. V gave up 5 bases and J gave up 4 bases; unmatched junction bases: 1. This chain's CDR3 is CASSGQGGTGELFF. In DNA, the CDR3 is TGTGCCAGCAGCGGACAGGGGGGCACCGGGGAGCTGTTTTTT.

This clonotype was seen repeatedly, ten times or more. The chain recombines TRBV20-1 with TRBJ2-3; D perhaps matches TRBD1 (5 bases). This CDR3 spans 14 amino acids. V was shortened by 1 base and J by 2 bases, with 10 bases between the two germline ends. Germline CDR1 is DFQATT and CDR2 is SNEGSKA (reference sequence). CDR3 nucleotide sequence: TGCAGTGCTAGAGGCTATGGGGCCACAGATACGCAGTATTTT. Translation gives CSARGYGATDTQYF.

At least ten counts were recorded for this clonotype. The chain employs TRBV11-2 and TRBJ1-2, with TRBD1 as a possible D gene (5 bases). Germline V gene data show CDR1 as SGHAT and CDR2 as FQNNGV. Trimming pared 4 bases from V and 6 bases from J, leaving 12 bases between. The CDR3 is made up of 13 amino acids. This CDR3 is CASSSLGADGYTF. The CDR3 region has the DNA TGTGCCAGCAGCTCATTAGGGGCCGATGGCTACACCTTC.

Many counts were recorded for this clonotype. CDR3 sequence (DNA): TGTGCCAGCAGCTTGGAGGAGGGCATCGGCTCCTACAATGAGCAGTTCTTC. Translated: CASSLEEGIGSYNEQFF. V usage is TRBV5-6 and J usage is TRBJ2-1; maybe TRBD2 (6 bases). This CDR3 comprises 17 residues. The germline V and J ends were trimmed by 0 bases and 0 bases, with 13 bases remaining between them. Germline values: CDR1 SGHDT, CDR2 YYEEEE.